A selection of T cell receptor beta chains follows, all from one sample in a study of identical twins. TCRdb independently ran MiXCR on the 5' RACE reads; one entry per CDR3 protein. The sample yields around 470,000 distinct CDR3 sequences, approximately 15% seen once. This sample also appeared in a second study, on yellow fever vaccine responses in identical twins.

The specimen sequenced was CD4+ T cells sorted from blood. These receptors were obtained from a woman under 30 in good health. Each CDR3 is given with its conserved first and last residue. A D gene is named only where the DNA matches it firmly. The size field is filled for only some rows; it gives once, few, many or a size class.

J gene: TRBJ2-1
V gene: TRBV5-1
D gene: NA
clone size: NA
CDR3 protein: CASSFRPWDEQFF
CDR3 DNA: TGCGCCAGCAGCTTTAGGCCGTGGGATGAGCAGTTCTTC

J gene: TRBJ1-1
V gene: TRBV7-2
D gene: NA
clone size: few
CDR3 protein: CASSLGSGYTEVFF
CDR3 DNA: TGTGCCAGCAGCTTAGGATCAGGGTACACTGAAGTTTTCTTT

J gene: TRBJ2-1
V gene: TRBV7-6
D gene: NA
clone size: NA
CDR3 protein: CASSLAGSSNEQFF
CDR3 DNA: TGTGCCAGCAGCTTAGCTGGGAGTTCCAATGAGCAGTTCTTC

J gene: TRBJ1-1
V gene: TRBV20-1
D gene: NA
clone size: NA
CDR3 protein: CSASSGDTEAFF
CDR3 DNA: TGCAGTGCTAGTAGCGGGGACACTGAAGCTTTCTTT

J gene: TRBJ2-7
V gene: TRBV14
D gene: NA
clone size: NA
CDR3 protein: CASSETAIKYLTRYEQYF
CDR3 DNA: TGTGCCAGCAGTGAGACAGCGATCAAATACCTCACACGGTACGAGCAGTACTTC

J gene: TRBJ2-2
V gene: TRBV20-1
D gene: TRBD2
clone size: NA
CDR3 protein: CSARTGGNLVFSTGELFF
CDR3 DNA: TGCAGTGCTAGGACGGGGGGAAATCTGGTTTTTAGTACCGGGGAGCTGTTTTTT

J gene: TRBJ1-2
V gene: TRBV29-1
D gene: NA
clone size: NA
CDR3 protein: CSEGDNYGYTF
CDR3 DNA: TGCAGCGAGGGGGACAACTATGGCTACACCTTC

J gene: TRBJ2-3
V gene: TRBV6-1
D gene: TRBD2
clone size: NA
CDR3 protein: CASKRGASTDTQYF
CDR3 DNA: TGTGCCAGCAAGCGGGGGGCTAGCACAGATACGCAGTATTTT

J gene: TRBJ2-1
V gene: TRBV24-1
D gene: TRBD2
clone size: NA
CDR3 protein: CATQTSGRAGRALDEQFF
CDR3 DNA: TGTGCCACCCAGACTAGCGGGAGGGCCGGGAGGGCCTTGGATGAGCAGTTCTTC

J gene: TRBJ1-5
V gene: TRBV5-1
D gene: NA
clone size: few
CDR3 protein: CASSLEGGVNQPQHF
CDR3 DNA: TGCGCCAGCAGCTTGGAAGGGGGGGTCAATCAGCCCCAGCATTTT

J gene: TRBJ2-7
V gene: TRBV7-8
D gene: TRBD2
clone size: few
CDR3 protein: CASSWGAGSYEQYF
CDR3 DNA: TGTGCCAGCAGCTGGGGAGCGGGATCCTACGAGCAGTACTTC

J gene: TRBJ2-7
V gene: TRBV20-1
D gene: NA
clone size: NA
CDR3 protein: CSARGDSLYEQYF
CDR3 DNA: TGCAGTGCACGCGGAGACTCCCTTTACGAGCAGTACTTC